Each of the 29 T cell receptor beta chains below was sequenced from the same sample in a study of CD8+ T cells in alopecia areata. Following extraction, RNA underwent reverse transcription to cDNA, which served as the sequencing template. Sequenced by immunoSEQ multiplex PCR; TCRdb stores in-frame clones only, minus some. The repertoire shows approximately 280,000 clones, none seen only once; the top ten take less than 1.5%. On the basis of CD4, CD8alpha, NKG2D, NKG2ACE and other markers, pooled cutaneous lymph node cells were sorted. The sample consisted of CD4+ T cells sorted from a lymph node. Every receptor here comes from a C3H/HeJ mouse with alopecia areata. The strain's MHC haplotype is H2-k.

This clone was picked up a small number of times. Sequence at one end of the junction differs from germline and may be a read error. Genes and germline are mouse. This chain's CDR3 is CATSSPGRSSYEQYF. The CDR3 DNA, read in part, is TGTGCCACCAGTTCACCAGGCAGGAGCTCCTAT. This chain uses TRBV13-1 with TRBJ2-7; D unclear. Read coverage stops 4 residues before the CDR3 terminus; the germline J gene supplies the remainder. The CDR3 spans 15 residues. Germline V gene lookup returns CDR1 NSHNY and CDR2 SYGAGN.

As regards this clone: Any gene name here is a mouse gene name. This sample also contains other DNA sequences that code for the same CDR3. The sequenced CDR3 bases are TGTGCCAGCAGCCAAGCTGGGGGGGCAAACACCGGG. Its protein is CASSQAGGANTG. The complete CDR3 sequence is CASSQAGGANTGQLYF. J is TRBJ2-2 and V is TRBV5, with 9 bases lining up with TRBD2. The CDR3 goes on 4 residues after the read ends, and that part is filled in from the germline J gene. After removal of 1 base from V and 0 bases from J, the junction contained 0 bases not matched to a gene. The CDR3 loop spans 16 amino acids. The germline CDR1 and CDR2 sequences are LGHNA and YNLKQL (reference sequence).

This clone was counted only a few times. Genes and germline come from the mouse. The observed sequence ends 4 residues before the CDR3 terminus, with the missing tail filled in from the germline J gene. The chain recombines TRBV13-2 with TRBJ2-1; 14 positions agree with TRBD2. The CDR3 is made up of 15 amino acids. Germline assignment: CDR1 NNHNN and CDR2 SYGAGS (reference sequence). CDR3 DNA (partial): TGTGCCAGCGGTGAGGGACTGGGGGGGCGAGCT. Its protein is CASGEGLGGRA. The full CDR3 protein is CASGEGLGGRAEQFF.

This clone was seen ten or more times. The gene names given are mouse names. The CDR3 is cut off 4 residues early in the read; its end comes from the germline J gene. At the DNA level, this CDR3 is encoded by other sequences in the same sample as well. The V gene is TRBV13-1, the J gene TRBJ2-3; TRBD1 aligns across 7 bases. V was pared by 3 bases and J by 0 bases, with 1 base of the junction left unmatched. CDR3 length: 14 amino acids. CDR1 NSHNY and CDR2 SYGAGN come from the germline V gene. The sequenced CDR3 bases are TGTGCCAGCAGTGGACAGGGAAGTGCAGAA. This sequence encodes CASSGQGSAE. The entire CDR3 protein reads CASSGQGSAETLYF.

This clone was counted between two and nine times. The genes are named according to mouse. Read data end 3 residues before the CDR3 end; the end is taken from the germline J gene. The rearrangement links TRBV13-3 to TRBJ1-6; 10 positions agree with TRBD1. TRBJ1-6 is given ORF status, its function remaining uncertain. CDR1 is NNHDY and CDR2 is SYVADS in the germline V gene. J lost 7 bases, V lost 2 bases, and 6 bases had no gene match. CDR3 length: 16 amino acids. The sequenced CDR3 bases are TGTGCCAGCAGTGAGCACCGGGACAGGGGAAATTCGCCC. Residues: CASSEHRDRGNSP. The CDR3, in full, reads CASSEHRDRGNSPLYF.

Worth noting for this clone: Given a much more abundant clone one base away, this may be a read error. Gene names and germline refer to mouse. The read halts 4 residues ahead of the CDR3 end, with the missing end drawn from the germline J gene. Different DNA sequences within this sample yield the same CDR3. The chain uses TRBV13-3 and TRBJ1-2; D perhaps matches TRBD1 (6 bases). Germline V gene sequence: CDR1 NNHDY, CDR2 SYVADS. V lost 2 bases, J lost 1 base, and 6 bases lay in between. The CDR3 is 13 amino acids. The CDR3 protein is CASSEDRNSDYTF. The DNA read from the CDR3 is TGTGCCAGCAGTGAGGACAGAAACTCC.

Notes on this clone: The gene symbols are mouse symbols. The CDR3 goes on 4 residues after the read ends, and that part is filled in from the germline J gene. This chain connects TRBV19 to TRBJ1-2; 8 positions agree with TRBD1. The ends lost 5 bases at V and 2 bases at J; junction bases unmatched: 8. The CDR3 spans 15 residues. Germline CDR1 reads FNHDT; CDR2 reads SITEND (reference sequence). CDR3 DNA, as far as it was read: TGTGCCAGCAGCCCTAGGCCAGGGGGCAACTCC. Amino acid sequence: CASSPRPGGNS. Given in full, the CDR3 is CASSPRPGGNSDYTF.

With respect to this clone: The gene names here belong to mouse. The CDR3 end falls 4 residues outside the read, so it is completed with the germline J gene. This chain connects TRBV19 to TRBJ1-1; no clear D. The V end was cut by 1 base, the J end by 1 base, with 8 bases between. Germline CDR1 FNHDT, CDR2 SITEND (reference sequence). The CDR3 length is 14 residues. Here the CDR3 reads CASSIKQRNTEVFF. The part of the CDR3 DNA that was read is TGTGCCAGCAGTATAAAGCAGAGAAACACA.

On this clone itself: Gene names are mouse gene names. The CDR3 end lies 4 residues beyond the end of the read and is filled in from the germline J gene. The chain combines TRBV5 with TRBJ1-2, with 12 bases lining up with TRBD1. Germline CDR1 and CDR2: LGHNA and YNLKQL (reference sequence). This CDR3 spans 14 amino acids. Incomplete CDR3 DNA: TGTGCCAGCAGCCCGGGGACAGGGGGCCCC. This gives the protein CASSPGTGGP. The complete CDR3 protein is CASSPGTGGPDYTF.

The sample holds a few counts of this clone. The germline and genes are mouse ones. The read ends 4 residues shy of where the CDR3 ends; the end is completed using the germline J gene. Additional DNA sequences in this sample encode the identical CDR3. V and J are TRBV1 and TRBJ1-1, with D perhaps TRBD1 (5 bases). The CDR3 extends over 13 amino acids. Germline V gene data show CDR1 as NSQYPW and CDR2 as LRSPGD (reference sequence). V was pared by 3 bases and J by 1 base, with 6 bases between. The sequenced CDR3 bases are TGCACCTGCAGTGCCGGGGGGAACACA. Its translation: CTCSAGGNT. The whole CDR3 is CTCSAGGNTEVFF.

Concerning this clone: Gene names refer to mouse genes. From the germline J gene comes the end of the CDR3, since the read stops 4 residues before it. The J gene is TRBJ2-1, the V gene TRBV19, with 7 bases identical to TRBD1. Trimming at V came to 5 bases and at J to 2 bases, leaving 10 bases not matched to a gene. Germline V gives CDR1 FNHDT, CDR2 SITEND (reference sequence). The CDR3 consists of 16 residues. The CDR3: CASRPPQGRDYAEQFF. The DNA read from the CDR3 is TGTGCCAGCAGACCCCCACAGGGGAGGGACTATGCT. Using reference TRBV19 and TRBJ2-1 for the parts outside the CDR3, the full variable domain is GGIITQTPKFLIGQEGQKLTLKCQQNFNHDTMYWYRQDSGKGLRLIYYSITENDLQKGDLSEGYDASREKKSSFSLTVTSAQKNEMAVFLCASRPPQGRDYAEQFFGPGTRLTVL.

This clone was counted only a few times. The genes are named according to mouse. The CDR3 is cut off 4 residues early in the read; its end comes from the germline J gene. Other DNA sequences of this sample code for an identical CDR3. This chain connects TRBV13-1 to TRBJ2-1, with 7 bases matching TRBD1. V gave up 5 bases and J gave up 3 bases; unmatched junction bases: 5. The CDR3 contains 14 residues. Germline CDR1 reads NSHNY; CDR2 reads SYGAGN. The CDR3 spells CASSRDRAYAEQFF. CDR3 bases read: TGTGCCAGCAGCCGAGACAGGGCCTATGCT.

Concerning this clone itself: Gene names and germline refer to mouse. The read is 4 residues too short to cover the CDR3 end, so that end is filled in from the germline J gene. This rearrangement joins TRBV19 to TRBJ1-1, with D maybe TRBD1 (5 bases). Germline CDR1 is FNHDT and CDR2 is SITEND (reference sequence). V gave up 7 bases and J gave up 0 bases, with 13 bases separating them. This CDR3 comprises 14 residues. This CDR3 reads CASRSGGANTEVFF. The sequenced part of the CDR3 DNA is TGTGCCAGCCGCTCGGGGGGTGCAAACACA. The full variable domain, its missing parts supplied by reference TRBV19 and TRBJ1-1, is GGIITQTPKFLIGQEGQKLTLKCQQNFNHDTMYWYRQDSGKGLRLIYYSITENDLQKGDLSEGYDASREKKSSFSLTVTSAQKNEMAVFLCASRSGGANTEVFFGKGTRLTVV.

As to this clone: Each gene name is a mouse one. From the germline J gene comes the end of the CDR3, since the read stops 4 residues before it. V and J are TRBV19 and TRBJ2-1, with 10 bases lining up with TRBD1. The germline CDR1 and CDR2 sequences are FNHDT and SITEND (reference sequence). The CDR3 runs to 14 residues. CDR3 in amino acids: CASSIWGQGAEQFF. The covered CDR3 bases are TGTGCCAGCAGTATATGGGGACAGGGGGCT.

The sample holds a few counts of this clone. Gene names and germline match the mouse. The missing CDR3 end, 4 residues past where the read stops, is filled in from the germline J gene. The J gene is TRBJ1-1, the V gene TRBV13-3; possible D gene TRBD1, 6 bases. The CDR3 is 11 amino acids. Germline CDR1 and CDR2: NNHDY and SYVADS. The CDR3 region is CASSRDKEVFF. The sequenced CDR3 bases are TGTGCCAGCTCCCGGGACAAA.

This clone was seen only a few times. This clone may be a read error of a much larger clone one base away. The genes are named according to mouse. The read stops 4 residues short of the end of the CDR3; the missing end is completed from the germline J gene. The chain links TRBV13-3 to TRBJ2-3; D ambiguous. This CDR3 is built from 14 residues. Trimming took 2 bases from V and 0 from J, leaving 7 bases between them. Germline CDR1 reads NNHDY; CDR2 reads SYVADS. Partial CDR3 DNA: TGTGCCAGCAGTGAGGAGGGTAGTGCAGAA. Translating gives CASSEEGSAE. The entire CDR3 sequence reads CASSEEGSAETLYF.

This clone was counted between two and nine times. Genes and germline are mouse. Read sequence stops 4 residues before the CDR3 end, and the germline J gene provides the missing end. The rearrangement links TRBV13-2 to TRBJ2-5; D might be TRBD1 (6 bases). The CDR3 runs to 15 residues. Per the germline V gene, CDR1 is NNHNN and CDR2 is SYGAGS (reference sequence). V lost 5 bases, J lost 0 bases, and 13 bases lay in between. CDR3 in amino acids: CASGRTGINQDTQYF. Partial CDR3 DNA: TGTGCCAGCGGACGAACAGGGATTAACCAAGAC.

Regarding this clone: Genes here carry mouse names. Read coverage stops 4 residues before the CDR3 terminus; the germline J gene supplies the remainder. The chain joins TRBV19 to TRBJ2-5, with D possibly TRBD1 on 5 matching bases. CDR3 length equals 14 residues. Germline lookup yields CDR1 FNHDT and CDR2 SITEND (reference sequence). Deletions cut 3 bases from V and 3 bases from J, with 11 bases between. Partial CDR3 DNA: TGTGCCAGCAGTACCAGGGTAGGGCAAGAC. It encodes CASSTRVGQD. The full CDR3 protein reads CASSTRVGQDTQYF.

This clone was seen repeatedly, ten times or more. Germline and genes here are mouse. The read is 4 residues too short to cover the CDR3 end, so that end is filled in from the germline J gene. Other nucleotide sequences in the sample specify the same CDR3. This sequence joins TRBV1 and TRBJ1-1, with 7 bases identical to TRBD1. Germline V lookup: CDR1 NSQYPW, CDR2 LRSPGD (reference sequence). V was pared by 4 bases and J by 0 bases, with 2 bases of the junction left unmatched. There are 14 residues in the CDR3. Incomplete CDR3 DNA: TGCACCTGCAGTGGGGGACAGACAAACACA. It codes for CTCSGGQTNT. The full-length CDR3 reads as CTCSGGQTNTEVFF.

On this clone itself: The germline and genes are mouse ones. The read terminates 4 residues before the CDR3 end, so the remaining end is supplied by the germline J gene. This sequence joins TRBV31 and TRBJ2-1, with TRBD1 as a possible D gene (5 bases). This CDR3 comprises 14 residues. With 0 bases removed from V and 4 bases from J, the gap between germline ends came to 10 bases. The germline V gene encodes CDR1 GKSSPN and CDR2 SITVG. Incomplete CDR3 DNA: TGTGCCTGGAGTCTGAGGGGTCAATATGCT. It yields the protein CAWSLRGQYA. The complete CDR3 protein is CAWSLRGQYAEQFF.

This clone was seen only a few times. The gene names given are mouse names. The read ends 4 residues before the CDR3 terminus; that terminus is restored from the germline J gene. The rearrangement joins TRBV14 to TRBJ2-5, with 10 bases that match TRBD2. This CDR3 comprises 16 residues. V lost 2 bases, J lost 1 base, and 4 bases stayed unmatched. Germline values: CDR1 SGHDT, CDR2 FRDEAV. CDR3 region: CASSFLGGRDQDTQYF. The covered CDR3 bases are TGTGCCAGCAGTTTTCTGGGGGGGCGCGACCAAGAC. The whole variable domain, filled in from reference TRBV14 and TRBJ2-5, reads EAGVTQSPRYAVLQEGQAVSFWCDPISGHDTLYWYQQPRDQGPQLLVYFRDEAVIDNSQLPSDRFSAVRPKGTNSTLKIQSAKQGDTATYLCASSFLGGRDQDTQYFGPGTRLLVL.

There are a few counts of this clone. Gene names and germline match the mouse. The read gets to within 4 residues of the CDR3 end, and the germline J gene fills in the rest. The rearrangement uses TRBV19 and TRBJ1-2; 9 nucleotides line up with TRBD1. The CDR3 sequence is 15 residues long. After removal of 1 base from V and 3 bases from J, the junction contained 4 bases not matched to a gene. CDR1 and CDR2 from the germline V gene are FNHDT and SITEND (reference sequence). CDR3 in amino acids: CASSIKTGGDSDYTF. Incomplete CDR3 DNA: TGTGCCAGCAGTATAAAGACAGGGGGGGACTCC.

This clone turned up a few times. Gene names are mouse gene names. The read terminates 4 residues before the CDR3 end, so the remaining end is supplied by the germline J gene. The rearrangement joins TRBV13-2 to TRBJ2-5; the match to TRBD1 covers 7 bases. The length of the CDR3 is 14 residues. The V gene's germline CDR1 is NNHNN and CDR2 SYGAGS (reference sequence). The V segment lost 3 bases and the J segment 1 base; nucleotides outside the gene matches: 2. CDR3 loop: CASGGGQHQDTQYF. CDR3 bases read: TGTGCCAGCGGTGGGGGACAGCACCAAGAC.

This clone has only a few counts. Gene names are mouse gene names. The sequenced fragment ends 3 residues before the CDR3 boundary, so the rest is inferred from the germline J gene. The chain couples TRBV13-3 to TRBJ1-6, with D unclear. TRBJ1-6 qualifies as an ORF whose function is uncertain. Germline CDR1 is NNHDY and CDR2 is SYVADS. The V end was cut by 1 base, the J end by 8 bases, with 4 bases between. The CDR3 length is 12 residues. The CDR3 bases that were read are TGTGCCAGCAGTGATCCAGATTCGCCC. This sequence encodes CASSDPDSP. The CDR3 as a whole reads CASSDPDSPLYF.

With respect to this clone: Germline and genes here are mouse. The read comes to an end 4 residues before the CDR3 does, leaving the germline J gene to fill in the end. This chain uses TRBV19 with TRBJ2-1, with a weak D call TRBD1 (5 bases). The V gene lost 4 bases and the J gene lost 5 bases, with 10 bases spanning the gap. In germline, CDR1 is FNHDT, CDR2 SITEND (reference sequence). The CDR3 is 13 residues long. CDR3 in amino acids: CASSHLQDAEQFF. Incomplete CDR3 DNA: TGTGCCAGCAGTCATCTACAGGATGCT.

This clone was counted only a few times. With a much larger clone just one base away, this may be a read error. These gene names are mouse names. The read terminates 4 residues ahead of where the CDR3 ends, so the germline J gene completes it. This same CDR3 is encoded by further DNA sequences in the sample. The V gene is TRBV19, the J gene TRBJ1-1; 9 bases align to TRBD1. The trim removed 4 bases at V and 3 bases at J, leaving 1 base unmatched. This CDR3 region has 13 residues. The germline gives CDR1 FNHDT, CDR2 SITEND (reference sequence). This chain's CDR3 is CASSRTGDTEVFF. The part of the CDR3 DNA that was read is TGTGCCAGCAGTCGGACAGGGGACACA.

A note on this clone: Germline and genes: mouse. The read halts 4 residues ahead of the CDR3 end, with the missing end drawn from the germline J gene. The chain carries TRBV13-3 and TRBJ2-2; D not certain. V lost 6 bases and J lost 1, with 4 bases in between. This CDR3 contains 12 residues. Germline V gene lookup returns CDR1 NNHDY and CDR2 SYVADS. CDR3 residues: CASTENTGQLYF. The CDR3 bases that were read are TGTGCCAGCACAGAAAACACCGGG.

This clone has a handful of counts. Mouse germline and gene names are used. The DNA ends 4 residues before the CDR3 does, and the rest of the CDR3 is filled in from the germline J gene. The rearrangement uses TRBV5 and TRBJ2-1, with 12 bases that match TRBD2. In germline, CDR1 is LGHNA, CDR2 YNLKQL (reference sequence). Trimming took 4 bases from V and 4 from J; bases not matched to a gene: 5. This CDR3 has 16 amino acids. CDR3 sequence reads: CASSLQGLGGYAEQFF. The CDR3 bases that were read are TGTGCCAGCAGCCTCCAGGGACTGGGGGGTTATGCT.

In this sample, this clone turned up a few times. Gene names follow the mouse nomenclature. The sequenced fragment ends 4 residues before the CDR3 boundary, so the rest is inferred from the germline J gene. This CDR3 is also generated by other DNA sequences in the sample. The chain joins TRBV1 to TRBJ2-5; tentatively, D is TRBD2 (6 bases). Germline V lookup: CDR1 NSQYPW, CDR2 LRSPGD (reference sequence). The CDR3 is 15 residues long. V was pared by 0 bases and J by 0 bases, with 7 bases between. The DNA read from the CDR3 is TGCACCTGCAGTGCAGATTGGGGGAACCAAGAC. Protein sequence: CTCSADWGNQD. The full-length CDR3 reads as CTCSADWGNQDTQYF. The full variable domain, its missing parts supplied by reference TRBV1 and TRBJ2-5, is VTLLEQNPRWRLVPRGQAVNLRCILKNSQYPWMSWYQQDLQKQLQWLFTLRSPGDKEVKSLPGADYLATRVTDTELRLQVANMSQGRTLYCTCSADWGNQDTQYFGPGTRLLVL.